Many counts were recorded for the clone carrying this T cell receptor beta chain. The target antigen is unknown. The sample originates from a study of response to subunit inactivated influenza vaccine. Study-level results: New T cells are recruited in small numbers by each seasonal influenza vaccination, according to the authors' suggestion.

TCRdb re-called the RT-PCR reads through MiXCR, storing one row per CDR3 protein. The top ten hold about 10% of the sample, which has roughly 790,000 distinct CDR3 sequences, about 20% seen once. CDR1 is SQVTM, CDR2 ANQGSEA, per germline. The CDR3 is 10 amino acids. The V gene lost 8 bases and the J gene lost 7 bases, with 8 bases spanning the gap. This receptor was taken from a man aged 45-60 years who received an inactivated influenza vaccine. The input for sequencing was PBMCs from blood, taken more than 4 days after vaccination. J is TRBJ1-4 and V is TRBV29-1; no clear D gene. The CDR3, as DNA: TGCAGCCCCCGCGGTGAAAAACTGTTTTTT. Translation gives CSPRGEKLFF. Drawing the rest from reference TRBV29-1 and TRBJ1-4, the complete variable domain is SAVISQKPSRDICQRGTSLTIQCQVDSQVTMMFWYRQQPGQSLTLIATANQGSEATYESGFVIDKFPISRPNLTFSTLTVSNMSPEDSSIYLCSPRGEKLFFGSGTQLSVL.